Reported below is one T cell receptor (beta chain). The entry originates in a study of blood T cell repertoires in COVID-19. As for the study in general: Researchers got acute and convalescent COVID-19 samples from the United States, Italy and Spain. The cDNA or gDNA used as material had been derived from T cells, B-cell-depleted T cells, or PBMCs.

Per the original methods: Amplification with reference gene primers provided the estimates of nucleated cell counts. Sequenced by immunoSEQ multiplex PCR; TCRdb stores in-frame clones only, minus some. Clonal size and the V and J genes are those of that table, whereas D and trimming came from the DNA. Of approximately 280,000 clones in the sample, around nine tenths were seen once. Germline V gene data show CDR1 as MNHEY and CDR2 as SVGEGT. CDR3 length: 18 residues. The J segment lost 0 bases and the V segment lost 5 bases, leaving 10 bases of the junction unmatched. This sequence was found in a woman in her sixties or seventies with acute or convalescent COVID-19. Material: peripheral blood. V and J are TRBV6-2 or TRBV6-3 and TRBJ1-5, with 10 bases lining up with TRBD1. CDR3 residues: CASSPWTGGYYSNQPQHF. The CDR3 DNA reads TGTGCCAGCAGTCCGTGGACAGGGGGATATTATAGCAATCAGCCCCAGCATTTT.